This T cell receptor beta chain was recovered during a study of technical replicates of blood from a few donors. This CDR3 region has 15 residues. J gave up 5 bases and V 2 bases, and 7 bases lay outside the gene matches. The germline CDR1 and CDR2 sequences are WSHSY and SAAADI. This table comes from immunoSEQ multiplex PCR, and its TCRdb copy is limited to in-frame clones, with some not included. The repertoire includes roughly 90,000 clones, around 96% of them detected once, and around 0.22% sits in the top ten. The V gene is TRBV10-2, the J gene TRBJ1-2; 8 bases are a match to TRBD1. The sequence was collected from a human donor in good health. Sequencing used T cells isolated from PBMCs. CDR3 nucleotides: TGCGCCAGCAGTGAGACTGGACAGGGTCTATATGGCTACACCTTC. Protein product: CASSETGQGLYGYTF.